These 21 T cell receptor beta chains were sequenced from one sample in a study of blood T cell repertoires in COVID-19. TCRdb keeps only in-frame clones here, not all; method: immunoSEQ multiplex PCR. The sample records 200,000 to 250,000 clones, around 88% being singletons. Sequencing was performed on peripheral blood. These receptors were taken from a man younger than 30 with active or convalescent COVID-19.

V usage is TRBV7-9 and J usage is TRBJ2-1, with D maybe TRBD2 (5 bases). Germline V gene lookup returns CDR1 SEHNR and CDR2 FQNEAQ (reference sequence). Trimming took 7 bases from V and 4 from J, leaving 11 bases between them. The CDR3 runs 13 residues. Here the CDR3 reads CASTWTGYNEQFF. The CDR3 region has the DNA TGTGCCAGCACCTGGACTGGATACAATGAGCAGTTCTTC.

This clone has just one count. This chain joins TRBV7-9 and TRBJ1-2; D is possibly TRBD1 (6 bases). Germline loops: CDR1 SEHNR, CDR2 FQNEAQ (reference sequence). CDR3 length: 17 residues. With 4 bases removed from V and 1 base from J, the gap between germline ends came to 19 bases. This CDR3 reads CASSSRDTHNINYGYTF. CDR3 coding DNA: TGTGCCAGCAGCTCCCGGGACACCCATAACATTAACTATGGCTACACCTTC.

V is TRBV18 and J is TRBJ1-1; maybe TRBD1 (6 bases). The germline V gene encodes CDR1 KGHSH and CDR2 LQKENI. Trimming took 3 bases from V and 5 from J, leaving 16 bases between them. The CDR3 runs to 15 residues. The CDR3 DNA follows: TGTGCCAGCTCACCGACGCAGGGAGGGGGAACTGAAGCTTTCTTT. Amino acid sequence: CASSPTQGGGTEAFF. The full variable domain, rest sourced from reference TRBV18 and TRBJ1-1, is NAGVMQNPRHLVRRRGQEARLRCSPMKGHSHVYWYRQLPEEGLKFMVYLQKENIIDESGMPKERFSAEFPKEGPSILRIQQVVRGDSAAYFCASSPTQGGGTEAFFGQGTRLTVV.

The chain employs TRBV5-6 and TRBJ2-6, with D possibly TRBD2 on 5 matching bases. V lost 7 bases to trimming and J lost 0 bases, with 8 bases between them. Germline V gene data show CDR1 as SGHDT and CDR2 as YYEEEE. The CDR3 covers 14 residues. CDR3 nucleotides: TGTGCCAGCTCACTAGACTCTGGGGCCAACGTCCTGACTTTC. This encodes CASSLDSGANVLTF.

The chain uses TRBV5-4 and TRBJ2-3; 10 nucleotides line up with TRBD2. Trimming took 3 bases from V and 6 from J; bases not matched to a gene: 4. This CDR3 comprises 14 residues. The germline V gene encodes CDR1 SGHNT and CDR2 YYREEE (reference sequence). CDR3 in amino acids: CASSSSGRGDTQYF. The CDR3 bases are TGTGCCAGCAGCTCTAGCGGGAGAGGGGATACGCAGTATTTT.

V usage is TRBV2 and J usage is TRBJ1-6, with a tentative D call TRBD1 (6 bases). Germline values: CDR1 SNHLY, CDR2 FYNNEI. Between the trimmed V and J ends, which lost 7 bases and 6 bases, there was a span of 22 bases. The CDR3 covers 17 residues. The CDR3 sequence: CASNTPRVGTPNSPLHF. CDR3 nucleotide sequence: TGTGCCAGCAACACGCCGAGGGTCGGGACACCTAATTCACCCCTCCACTTT.

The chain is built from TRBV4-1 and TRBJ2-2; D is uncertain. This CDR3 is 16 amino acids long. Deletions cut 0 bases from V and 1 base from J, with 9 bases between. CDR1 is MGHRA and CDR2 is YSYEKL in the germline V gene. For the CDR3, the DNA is TGCGCCAGCAGCCAAGATCAAAATTGGAACACCGGGGAGCTGTTTTTT. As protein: CASSQDQNWNTGELFF.

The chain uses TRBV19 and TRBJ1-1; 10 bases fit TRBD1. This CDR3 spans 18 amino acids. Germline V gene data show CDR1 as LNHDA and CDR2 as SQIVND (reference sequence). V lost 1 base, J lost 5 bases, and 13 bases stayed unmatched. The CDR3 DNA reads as TGTGCCAGTAGTATAGTCACGGCGACAGGGGGCGCACGGACTGAAGCTTTCTTT. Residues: CASSIVTATGGARTEAFF.

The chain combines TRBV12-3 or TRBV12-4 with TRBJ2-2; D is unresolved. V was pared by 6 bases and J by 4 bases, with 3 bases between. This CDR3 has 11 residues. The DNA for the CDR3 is TGTGCCAGCAGCGTCACCGGGGAGCTGTTTTTT. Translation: CASSVTGELFF.

The CDR3 region has the DNA TGTGCCAGTAGTATAGATCCTGCGGGAAAGGGCACAGATACGCAGTATTTT. This sequence encodes CASSIDPAGKGTDTQYF. The genes are TRBV19 and TRBJ2-3; D may be TRBD2 (6 bases). Germline loops: CDR1 LNHDA, CDR2 SQIVND (reference sequence). The CDR3 is 17 residues long. The V end lost 0 bases, the J end lost 1 base, and 14 bases lay between the germline ends.

The CDR3 is CASSRTSGSYNEQFF. The CDR3 nucleotides are TGTGCCAGCAGCCGTACTAGCGGGAGCTACAATGAGCAGTTCTTC. V and J are TRBV7-7 and TRBJ2-1; 11 positions match TRBD2. Trimming cost V 5 bases and J 3 bases; bases outside gene matches: 3. CDR3 length: 15 residues. CDR1 is SSHAT and CDR2 is FNYEAQ in the germline V gene (reference sequence). The full variable domain, rest sourced from reference TRBV7-7 and TRBJ2-1, is GAGVSQSPRYKVTKRGQDVTLRCDPISSHATLYWYQQALGQGPEFLTYFNYEAQPDKSGLPSDRFSAERPEGSISTLTIQRTEQRDSAMYRCASSRTSGSYNEQFFGPGTRLTVL.

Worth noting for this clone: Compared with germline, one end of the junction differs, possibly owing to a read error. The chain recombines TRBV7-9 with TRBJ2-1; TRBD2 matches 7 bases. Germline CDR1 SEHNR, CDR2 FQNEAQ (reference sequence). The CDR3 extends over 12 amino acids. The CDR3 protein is CASSLELASRIF. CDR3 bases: TGTGCCAGCAGCTTAGAACTAGCGAGTCGGATCTTC. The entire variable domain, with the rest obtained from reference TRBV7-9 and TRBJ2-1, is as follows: DTGVSQNPRHKITKRGQNVTFRCDPISEHNRLYWYRQTLGQGPEFLTYFQNEAQLEKSRLLSDRFSAERPKGSFSTLEIQRTEQGDSAMYLCASSLELASRIFGPGTRLTVL.

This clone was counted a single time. The CDR3 protein is CASSRQTNTGELFF. CDR3 coding DNA: TGTGCCAGCAGTCGACAGACGAACACCGGGGAGCTGTTTTTT. This chain connects TRBV28 to TRBJ2-2, with TRBD1 as a possible D gene (5 bases). This CDR3 has 14 residues. Per germline, CDR1 MDHEN and CDR2 SYDVKM. Trimming took 5 bases from V and 0 from J, leaving 7 bases between them.

CDR3 nucleotides: TGTGCCACCCAATGGGGGGTAGCGGGAGGCTCCTACAATGAGCAGTTCTTC. Translated: CATQWGVAGGSYNEQFF. V usage is TRBV11-2 and J usage is TRBJ2-1, with TRBD2 matching 10 bases. V lost 10 bases and J lost 0; bases outside the gene matches: 12. The CDR3 sequence is 17 residues long. CDR1 SGHAT and CDR2 FQNNGV come from the germline V gene.

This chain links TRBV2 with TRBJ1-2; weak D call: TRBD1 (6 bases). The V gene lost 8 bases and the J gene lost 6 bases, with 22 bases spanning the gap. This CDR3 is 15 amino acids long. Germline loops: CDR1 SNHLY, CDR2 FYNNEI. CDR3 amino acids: CASAAQGIGMNGYTF. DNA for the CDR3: TGTGCCAGCGCGGCCCAGGGGATTGGTATGAATGGCTACACCTTC. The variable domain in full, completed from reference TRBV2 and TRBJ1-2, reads EPEVTQTPSHQVTQMGQEVILRCVPISNHLYFYWYRQILGQKVEFLVSFYNNEISEKSEIFDDQFSVERPDGSNFTLKIRSTKLEDSAMYFCASAAQGIGMNGYTFGSGTRLTVV.

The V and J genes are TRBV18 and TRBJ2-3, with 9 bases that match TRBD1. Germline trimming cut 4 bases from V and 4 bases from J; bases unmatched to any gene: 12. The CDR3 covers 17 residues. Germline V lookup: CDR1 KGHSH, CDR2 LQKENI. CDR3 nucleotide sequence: TGTGCCAGCTCACTATTCCTTTCGGACAGGGGTGCAGATACGCAGTATTTT. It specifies CASSLFLSDRGADTQYF.

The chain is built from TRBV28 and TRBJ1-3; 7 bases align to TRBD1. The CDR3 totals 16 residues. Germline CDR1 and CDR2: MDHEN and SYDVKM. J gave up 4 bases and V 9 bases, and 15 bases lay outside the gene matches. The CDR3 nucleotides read TGTGCCAGTATTAAGAACAGGGGCGCCCTGGGAAACACCATATATTTT. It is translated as CASIKNRGALGNTIYF.

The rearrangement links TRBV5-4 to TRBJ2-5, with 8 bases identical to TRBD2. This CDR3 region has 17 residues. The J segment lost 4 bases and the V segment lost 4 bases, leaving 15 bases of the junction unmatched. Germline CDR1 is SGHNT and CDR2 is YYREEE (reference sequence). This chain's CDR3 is CASSAKTRGGGGETQYF. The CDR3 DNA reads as TGTGCCAGCAGCGCAAAAACCCGGGGGGGAGGCGGAGAGACCCAGTACTTC.

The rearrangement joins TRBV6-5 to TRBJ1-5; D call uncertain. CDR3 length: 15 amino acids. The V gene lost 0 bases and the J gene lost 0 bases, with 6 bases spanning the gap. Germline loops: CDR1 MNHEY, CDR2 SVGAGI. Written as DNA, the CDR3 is TGTGCCAGCAGTTACTCGACTGATAGCAATCAGCCCCAGCATTTT. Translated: CASSYSTDSNQPQHF.

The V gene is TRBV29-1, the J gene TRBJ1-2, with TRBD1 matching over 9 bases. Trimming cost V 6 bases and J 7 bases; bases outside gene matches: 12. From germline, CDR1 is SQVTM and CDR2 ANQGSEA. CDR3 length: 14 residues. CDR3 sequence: CSVDRSDRGPGYTF. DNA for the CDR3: TGCAGCGTGGACCGTTCGGACAGGGGCCCTGGCTACACCTTC. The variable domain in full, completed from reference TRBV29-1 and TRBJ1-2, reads SAVISQKPSRDICQRGTSLTIQCQVDSQVTMMFWYRQQPGQSLTLIATANQGSEATYESGFVIDKFPISRPNLTFSTLTVSNMSPEDSSIYLCSVDRSDRGPGYTFGSGTRLTVV.

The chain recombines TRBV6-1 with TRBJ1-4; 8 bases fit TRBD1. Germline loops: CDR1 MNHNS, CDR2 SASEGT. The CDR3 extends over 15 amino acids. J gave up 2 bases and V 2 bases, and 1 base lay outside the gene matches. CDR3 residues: CASSERQGTNEKLFF. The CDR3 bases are TGTGCCAGCAGTGAAAGACAGGGGACTAATGAAAAACTGTTTTTT.